Below, one T cell receptor (beta chain) is given with its context. This CDR3 region has 15 residues. CDR1 and CDR2 (germline): SGHDT, YYEEEE. V gave up 0 bases and J gave up 6 bases; unmatched junction bases: 8. The participants were between roughly 18 and 89 years old and came from 24 US areas. This entry belongs to a study of blood T cell repertoires in COVID-19. Study-level information: COVID-19 samples, acute and convalescent, were from the United States, Italy and Spain. Nucleic acid was either cDNA or gDNA, and it came from T cells, B-cell-depleted T cells, or PBMCs.

In the original processing: Cell counts per sample came from amplifying reference gene primers. The protocol was immunoSEQ multiplex PCR, while the TCRdb copy is restricted to in-frame clones and leaves out a portion. V and J calls and clone size are given by that table; D and trimming were obtained from the DNA. The repertoire consists of 300,000 to 500,000 clones, with around 90% occurring once and the leading ten covering roughly 2%. V is TRBV5-6 and J is TRBJ1-1, with 7 bases aligning to TRBD1. This TCR was recovered from a woman aged 40 to 49 with acute COVID-19. Material for sequencing was PBMCs or T cells enriched from blood (not recorded which). For the CDR3, the DNA is TGTGCCAGCAGCTTGGACGTGGGGCAGGGGGCTGAAGCTTTCTTT. Translation: CASSLDVGQGAEAFF.